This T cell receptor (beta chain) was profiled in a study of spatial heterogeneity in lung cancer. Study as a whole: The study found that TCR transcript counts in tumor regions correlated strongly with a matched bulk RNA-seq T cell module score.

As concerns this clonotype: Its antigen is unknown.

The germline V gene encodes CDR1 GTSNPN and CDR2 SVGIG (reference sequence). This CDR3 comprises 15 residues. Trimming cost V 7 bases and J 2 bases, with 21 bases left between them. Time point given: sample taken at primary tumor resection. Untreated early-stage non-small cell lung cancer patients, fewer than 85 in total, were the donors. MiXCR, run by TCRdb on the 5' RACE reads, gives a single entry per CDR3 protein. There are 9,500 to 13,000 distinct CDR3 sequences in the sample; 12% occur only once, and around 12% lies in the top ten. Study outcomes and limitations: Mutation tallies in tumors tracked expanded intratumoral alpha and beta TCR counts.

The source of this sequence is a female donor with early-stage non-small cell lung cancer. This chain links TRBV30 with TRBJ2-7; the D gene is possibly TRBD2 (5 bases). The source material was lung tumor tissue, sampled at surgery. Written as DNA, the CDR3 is TGTGCCTTTGCGCCCCCCGGGGTCCCCCCCTACGAGCAGTACTTC. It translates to CAFAPPGVPPYEQYF.